These 15 T cell receptor beta chains came from one sample sequenced in a study of identical twins. From the 5' RACE reads, TCRdb called clonotypes with MiXCR, one entry per CDR3 protein. The sample holds around 100,000 distinct CDR3 sequences, 5.9% seen once. Sequencing used memory T cells sorted from blood. These receptors all come from a woman in her forties or fifties in good health.

Note on this clonotype: A single base separates this from a much larger clone, so it may be a read error. The missing conserved phenylalanine or tryptophan at the end of this CDR3 makes a read error likely. The rearrangement uses TRBV24-1 and TRBJ2-5; 9 bases align to TRBD2. This CDR3 comprises 15 residues. V lost 1 base and J lost 4; bases outside the gene matches: 3. Per germline, CDR1 KGHDR and CDR2 SFDVKD. In DNA, the CDR3 is TGTGCCACCAGTGATTTAGCGGGAGGCACAGAGACCCAGTACTGC. It encodes CATSDLAGGTETQYC.

This clonotype turned up a few times. V usage is TRBV2 and J usage is TRBJ1-4; D perhaps matches TRBD1 (5 bases). The germline V gene encodes CDR1 SNHLY and CDR2 FYNNEI. There are 13 residues in the CDR3. Trimming removed 6 bases from V and 7 bases from J, with 12 bases in between. In DNA form, the CDR3 reads TGTGCCAGCAGCGCCGGGGGAGTTGAAAAACTGTTTTTT. Its translation: CASSAGGVEKLFF.

This clonotype was observed at least ten times. The chain combines TRBV29-1 with TRBJ1-4; no firm D call. Germline V gives CDR1 SQVTM, CDR2 ANQGSEA. V was pared by 4 bases and J by 4 bases, with 10 bases between. The CDR3 consists of 13 residues. In nucleotides, the CDR3 is TGCAGCGTTGCCCCGACAAGTAATGAAAAACTGTTTTTT. Translated: CSVAPTSNEKLFF. The variable domain in full, completed from reference TRBV29-1 and TRBJ1-4, reads SAVISQKPSRDICQRGTSLTIQCQVDSQVTMMFWYRQQPGQSLTLIATANQGSEATYESGFVIDKFPISRPNLTFSTLTVSNMSPEDSSIYLCSVAPTSNEKLFFGSGTQLSVL.

Notes on this clonotype: This sequence may be a read error, since a much larger clone differs from it by one base. The rearrangement joins TRBV10-3 to TRBJ2-6; weak D call: TRBD1 (5 bases). The CDR3 is made up of 12 amino acids. Germline lookup yields CDR1 ENHRY and CDR2 SYGVKD. CDR3 loop: CATSSGANVLAF. In DNA, the CDR3 is TGTGCCACCTCTTCTGGGGCCAACGTCCTGGCTTTC.

This clonotype has ten or more counts. This chain links TRBV9 with TRBJ2-1, with D perhaps given as TRBD1 or TRBD2 (5 bases each). From germline, CDR1 is SGDLS and CDR2 YYNGEE. The CDR3 runs 15 residues. With 0 bases removed from V and 10 bases from J, the gap between germline ends came to 17 bases. The CDR3 sequence is CASSVARWGFREQFF. CDR3 DNA: TGTGCCAGCAGCGTAGCCCGATGGGGGTTTCGCGAGCAGTTCTTC.

This clonotype was picked up many times. The J gene is TRBJ2-1, the V gene TRBV6-4, with 8 bases lining up with TRBD2. This CDR3 has 15 amino acids. The ends lost 5 bases at V and 7 bases at J; junction bases unmatched: 10. Germline V gene data show CDR1 as MRHNA and CDR2 as SNTAGT. The CDR3: CASSHGLANSNEQFF. The CDR3 DNA sequence: TGTGCCAGCAGTCACGGACTAGCAAATTCGAATGAGCAGTTCTTC.

This clonotype was seen repeatedly, ten times or more. The chain couples TRBV29-1 to TRBJ2-7; TRBD2 matches at 7 bases. CDR1 SQVTM and CDR2 ANQGSEA come from the germline V gene. This CDR3 is 13 amino acids long. V lost 5 bases to trimming and J lost 1 base; unmatched junction nucleotides: 5. The CDR3 protein is CSVFAGASYEQYF. CDR3 DNA: TGCAGCGTTTTTGCGGGAGCATCCTACGAGCAGTACTTC.

This clonotype was seen many times. The V and J genes are TRBV15 and TRBJ1-6, with a possible D match to TRBD1 (6 bases). Trimming took 5 bases from V and 8 from J, leaving 13 bases between them. The CDR3 covers 14 residues. CDR1 is LNHNV and CDR2 is YYDKDF in the germline V gene (reference sequence). This chain's CDR3 is CATSPGRTDSPLHF. The CDR3 nucleotides are TGTGCCACCAGCCCAGGGAGGACAGATTCACCCCTCCACTTT.

This clonotype showed up many times. V gene TRBV2 combines with J gene TRBJ2-1; D may be TRBD1 or TRBD2 (7 bases each). The CDR3 is 15 residues long. Trimming removed 8 bases from V and 5 bases from J, with 19 bases in between. Per the germline V gene, CDR1 is SNHLY and CDR2 is FYNNEI. CDR3 nucleotides: TGTGCCAGCGAGGAGGGAGGGGGCTGGGACAATGAGCAGTTCTTC. Amino acid sequence: CASEEGGGWDNEQFF. The full variable domain, its missing parts supplied by reference TRBV2 and TRBJ2-1, is EPEVTQTPSHQVTQMGQEVILRCVPISNHLYFYWYRQILGQKVEFLVSFYNNEISEKSEIFDDQFSVERPDGSNFTLKIRSTKLEDSAMYFCASEEGGGWDNEQFFGPGTRLTVL.

This clonotype was recorded at least ten times. The genes are TRBV6-6 and TRBJ2-7, with 8 bases that match TRBD2. Germline trimming cut 5 bases from V and 4 bases from J; bases unmatched to any gene: 7. The germline V gene has CDR1 MNHNY and CDR2 SVGAGI (reference sequence). This CDR3 is built from 14 residues. The CDR3 DNA sequence: TGTGCCAGCAGTAACGGACTAGCCCGATACGAGCAGTACTTC. Its protein product is CASSNGLARYEQYF.

The table lists this clonotype with many counts. V and J are TRBV12-3 or TRBV12-4 and TRBJ2-3; 9 nucleotides match TRBD1. The trim removed 6 bases at V and 1 base at J, leaving 8 bases unmatched. The CDR3 covers 16 residues. CDR3 coding DNA: TGTGCCAGCAGGGTTGGACAGGGGTTGGGCACAGATACGCAGTATTTT. It encodes CASRVGQGLGTDTQYF.

The chain links TRBV15 to TRBJ2-2, with D possibly matching TRBD2 (6 bases). The CDR3 extends over 14 amino acids. CDR1 is LNHNV and CDR2 is YYDKDF in the germline V gene (reference sequence). V was cut by 8 bases and J by 2 bases, with 12 bases left in between. The CDR3 spells CATGGGINTGELFF. CDR3 bases: TGTGCCACCGGTGGCGGGATCAACACCGGGGAGCTGTTTTTT.

This clonotype was found a few times. CDR3 nucleotides: TGTGCCAGCCGGTGGGCAGGGGCCCTAATCTCTGGGGCCAACGTCCTGACTTTC. Amino acid sequence: CASRWAGALISGANVLTF. The V and J genes are TRBV6-2 or TRBV6-3 and TRBJ2-6; the D gene is possibly TRBD1 (6 bases). Germline V CDR1 and CDR2: MNHEY, SVGEGT. The CDR3 covers 18 residues. Trimming took off 8 bases at V and 0 bases at J, with 20 bases between the two ends.

This clonotype was recorded at least ten times. The V call is TRBV20-1, the J call TRBJ2-7, with D hard to call. Between the trimmed V and J ends, which lost 7 bases and 2 bases, there was a span of 21 bases. The CDR3 covers 15 residues. CDR1 DFQATT and CDR2 SNEGSKA come from the germline V gene (reference sequence). Written as DNA, the CDR3 is TGCAGTGTCCCGCTTAGCCAGGAAACTACCTACGAGCAGTACTTC. Translation: CSVPLSQETTYEQYF.

This clonotype appeared many times. V usage is TRBV20-1 and J usage is TRBJ2-7; TRBD1 matches 8 bases. This CDR3 spans 13 amino acids. V shed 0 bases and J 6 bases; nucleotides not matched to a gene: 4. The germline gives CDR1 DFQATT, CDR2 SNEGSKA (reference sequence). The CDR3 DNA sequence: TGCAGTGCTAGAGATCGGACAGGGTTCGAGCAGTACTTC. This sequence encodes CSARDRTGFEQYF.